This T cell receptor (beta chain) is drawn from a study of blood T cell repertoires in COVID-19. Study overall: The origin of the acute and convalescent COVID-19 samples was the United States, Italy and Spain. From T cells, B-cell-depleted T cells, or PBMCs came the material, which was cDNA or gDNA.

The CDR3 runs to 13 residues. CDR1 and CDR2 from the germline V gene are WSHSY and SAAADI. Trimming shortened V by 8 bases and J by 5 bases, and 15 bases separated the two germline ends. Seattle patient enrollment occurred during active infection, with longitudinal follow-up thereafter. Original processing methods: Amplification of reference gene primers provided the estimated nucleated cell counts. The protocol was immunoSEQ multiplex PCR, while the TCRdb copy is restricted to in-frame clones and leaves out a portion. The D gene and trimming were derived from the DNA, and the V and J assignments and clone size from that table. The sample carries roughly 70,000 clones, approximately 80% recorded once.

The sequence derives from a man in his 60s with COVID-19, enrolled during active disease. The chain employs TRBV10-2 and TRBJ2-5; no firm D call. Input material: peripheral blood. The CDR3 is CASARGSGETQYF. The CDR3 nucleotides are TGCGCCAGCGCACGTGGGTCAGGCGAGACCCAGTACTTC.